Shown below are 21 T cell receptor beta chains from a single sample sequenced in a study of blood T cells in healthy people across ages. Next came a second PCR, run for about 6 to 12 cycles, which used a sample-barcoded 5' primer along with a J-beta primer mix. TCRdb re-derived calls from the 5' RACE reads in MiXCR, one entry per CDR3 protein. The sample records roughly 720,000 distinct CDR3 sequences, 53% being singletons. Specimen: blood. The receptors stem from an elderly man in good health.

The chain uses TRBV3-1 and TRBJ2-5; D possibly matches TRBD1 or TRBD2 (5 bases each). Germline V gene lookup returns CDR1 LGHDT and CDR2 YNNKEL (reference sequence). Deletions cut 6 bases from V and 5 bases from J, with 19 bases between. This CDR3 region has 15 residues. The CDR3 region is CASRLTGAPPETQYF. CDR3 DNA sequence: TGTGCCAGCAGACTGACCGGGGCCCCTCCCGAGACCCAGTACTTC.

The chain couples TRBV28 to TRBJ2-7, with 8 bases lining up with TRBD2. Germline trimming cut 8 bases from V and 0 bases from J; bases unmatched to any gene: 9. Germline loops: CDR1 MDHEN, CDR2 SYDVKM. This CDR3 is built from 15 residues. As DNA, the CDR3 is TGTGCCAGCCGGAGTAGCGGGAAGGGCTCCTACGAGCAGTACTTC. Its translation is CASRSSGKGSYEQYF.

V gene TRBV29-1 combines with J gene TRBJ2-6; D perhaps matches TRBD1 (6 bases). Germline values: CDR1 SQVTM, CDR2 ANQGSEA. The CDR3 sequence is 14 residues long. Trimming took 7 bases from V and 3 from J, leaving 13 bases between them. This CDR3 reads CSAAQGNGANVLTF. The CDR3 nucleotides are TGCAGCGCCGCCCAGGGGAATGGGGCCAACGTCCTGACTTTC.

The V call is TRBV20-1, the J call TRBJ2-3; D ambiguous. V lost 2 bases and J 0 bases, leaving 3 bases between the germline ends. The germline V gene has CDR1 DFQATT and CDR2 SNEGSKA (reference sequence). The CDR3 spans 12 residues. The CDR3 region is CSARKSTDTQYF. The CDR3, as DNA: TGCAGTGCTAGAAAAAGCACAGATACGCAGTATTTT.

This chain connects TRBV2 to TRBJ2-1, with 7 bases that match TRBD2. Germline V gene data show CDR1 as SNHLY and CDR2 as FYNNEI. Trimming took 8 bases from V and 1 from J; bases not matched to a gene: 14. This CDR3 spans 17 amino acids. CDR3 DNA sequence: TGTGCCAGCTCCGAAGGGTGGACTAGAGGTTCCTACAATGAGCAGTTCTTC. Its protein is CASSEGWTRGSYNEQFF.

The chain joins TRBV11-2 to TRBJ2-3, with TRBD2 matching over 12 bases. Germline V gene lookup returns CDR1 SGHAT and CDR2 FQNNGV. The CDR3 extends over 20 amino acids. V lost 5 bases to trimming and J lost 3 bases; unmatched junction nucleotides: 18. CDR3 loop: CASSPSWTSGMLRDTDTQYF. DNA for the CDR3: TGTGCCAGCAGCCCTAGCTGGACTAGCGGGATGCTACGTGATACAGATACGCAGTATTTT.

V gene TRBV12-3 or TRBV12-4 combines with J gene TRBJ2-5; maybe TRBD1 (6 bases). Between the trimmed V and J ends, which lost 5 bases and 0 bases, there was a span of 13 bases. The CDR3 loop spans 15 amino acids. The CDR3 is CASSPRTDYQETQYF. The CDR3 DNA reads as TGTGCCAGCAGTCCCAGGACAGACTACCAAGAGACCCAGTACTTC.

CDR3 in DNA: TGTGCCAGCGGAGAACCGGGACAGGGGAACACTGAAGCTTTCTTT. Its protein is CASGEPGQGNTEAFF. The chain employs TRBV4-2 and TRBJ1-1, with 9 bases aligning to TRBD1. Germline assignment: CDR1 LGHNA and CDR2 YNFKEQ. The trim removed 8 bases at V and 1 base at J, leaving 8 bases unmatched. The CDR3 is 15 residues long.

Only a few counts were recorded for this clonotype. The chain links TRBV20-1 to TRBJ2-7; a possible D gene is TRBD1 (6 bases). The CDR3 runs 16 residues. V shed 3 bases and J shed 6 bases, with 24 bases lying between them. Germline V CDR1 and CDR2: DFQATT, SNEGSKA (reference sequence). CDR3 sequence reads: CSASLVATGNVGEQYF. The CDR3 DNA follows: TGCAGTGCTAGCCTAGTCGCAACAGGGAATGTTGGCGAGCAGTACTTC.

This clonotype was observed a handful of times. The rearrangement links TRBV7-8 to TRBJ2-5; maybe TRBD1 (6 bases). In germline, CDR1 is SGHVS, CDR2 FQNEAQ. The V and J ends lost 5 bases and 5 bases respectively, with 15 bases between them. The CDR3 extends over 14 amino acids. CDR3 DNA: TGTGCCAGCAGCCCGTCAGGGGCCCCCGAGACCCAGTACTTC. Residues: CASSPSGAPETQYF.

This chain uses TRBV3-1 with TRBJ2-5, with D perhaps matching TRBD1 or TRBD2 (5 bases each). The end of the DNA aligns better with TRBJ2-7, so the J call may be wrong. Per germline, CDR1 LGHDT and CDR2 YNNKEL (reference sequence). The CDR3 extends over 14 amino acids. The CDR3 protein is CASSQGGVGNEQYF. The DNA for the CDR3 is TGTGCCAGCAGCCAAGGAGGGGTTGGTAACGAGCAGTACTTC.

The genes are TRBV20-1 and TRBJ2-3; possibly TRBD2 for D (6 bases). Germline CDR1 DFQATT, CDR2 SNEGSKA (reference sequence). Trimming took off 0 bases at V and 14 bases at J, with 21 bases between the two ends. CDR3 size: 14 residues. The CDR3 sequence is CSARDPAGPGYAYF. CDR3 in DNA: TGCAGTGCTAGAGATCCGGCGGGGCCTGGATACGCGTATTTT.

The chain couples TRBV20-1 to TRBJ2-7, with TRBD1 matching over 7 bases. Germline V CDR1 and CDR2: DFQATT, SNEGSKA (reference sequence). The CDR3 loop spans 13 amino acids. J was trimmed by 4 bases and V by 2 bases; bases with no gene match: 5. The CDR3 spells CSARKQGWYEQYF. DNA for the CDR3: TGCAGTGCTAGAAAACAGGGGTGGTACGAGCAGTACTTC.

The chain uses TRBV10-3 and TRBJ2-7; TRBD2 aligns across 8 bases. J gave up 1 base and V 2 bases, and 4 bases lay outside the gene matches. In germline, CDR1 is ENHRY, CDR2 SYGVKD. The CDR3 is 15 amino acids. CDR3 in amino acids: CAISEGVAGSYEQYF. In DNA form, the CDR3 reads TGTGCCATCAGTGAGGGGGTAGCGGGGTCCTACGAGCAGTACTTC.

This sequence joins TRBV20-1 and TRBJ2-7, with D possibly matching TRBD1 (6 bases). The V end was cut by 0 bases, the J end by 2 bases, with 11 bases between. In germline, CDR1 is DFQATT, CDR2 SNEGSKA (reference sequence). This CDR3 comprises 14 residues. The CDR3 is CSARDLDRPYEQYF. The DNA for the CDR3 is TGCAGTGCTAGAGATCTGGACAGACCCTACGAGCAGTACTTC.

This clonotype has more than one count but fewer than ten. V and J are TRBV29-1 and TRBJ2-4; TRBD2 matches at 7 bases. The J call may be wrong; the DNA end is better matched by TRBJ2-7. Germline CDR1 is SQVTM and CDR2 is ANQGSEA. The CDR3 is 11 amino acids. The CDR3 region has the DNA TGCAGCGTTGATACGGGGGGCGAGCAGTACTTC. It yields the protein CSVDTGGEQYF.

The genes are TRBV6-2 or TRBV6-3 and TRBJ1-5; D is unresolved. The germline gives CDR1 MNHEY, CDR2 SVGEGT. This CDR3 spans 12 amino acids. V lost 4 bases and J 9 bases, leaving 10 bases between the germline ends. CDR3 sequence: CASSSPNSPQHF. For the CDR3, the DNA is TGTGCCAGCAGTTCCCCCAATTCGCCCCAGCATTTT.

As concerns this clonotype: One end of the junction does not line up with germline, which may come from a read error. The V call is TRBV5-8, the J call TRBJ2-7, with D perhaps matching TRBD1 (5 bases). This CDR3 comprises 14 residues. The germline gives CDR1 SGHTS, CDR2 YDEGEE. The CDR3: CASSFRQTSYGQYF. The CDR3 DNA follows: TGTGCCAGCAGCTTTAGACAGACCTCCTACGGGCAGTACTTC.

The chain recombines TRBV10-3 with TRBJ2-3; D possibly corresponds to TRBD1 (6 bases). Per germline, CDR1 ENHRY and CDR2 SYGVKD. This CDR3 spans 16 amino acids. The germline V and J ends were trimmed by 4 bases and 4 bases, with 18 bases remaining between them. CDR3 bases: TGTGCCATCAGTGGTCCATCCGACAGGCCCTCAGATACGCAGTATTTT. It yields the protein CAISGPSDRPSDTQYF.

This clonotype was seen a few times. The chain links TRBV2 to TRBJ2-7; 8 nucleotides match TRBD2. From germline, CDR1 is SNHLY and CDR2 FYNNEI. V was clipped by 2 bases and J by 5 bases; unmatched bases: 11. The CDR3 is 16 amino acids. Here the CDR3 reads CASSEISPTSEDEQYF. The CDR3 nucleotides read TGTGCCAGCAGTGAAATCTCCCCGACTAGCGAGGACGAGCAGTACTTC. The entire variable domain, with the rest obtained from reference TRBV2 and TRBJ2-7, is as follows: EPEVTQTPSHQVTQMGQEVILRCVPISNHLYFYWYRQILGQKVEFLVSFYNNEISEKSEIFDDQFSVERPDGSNFTLKIRSTKLEDSAMYFCASSEISPTSEDEQYFGPGTRLTVT.

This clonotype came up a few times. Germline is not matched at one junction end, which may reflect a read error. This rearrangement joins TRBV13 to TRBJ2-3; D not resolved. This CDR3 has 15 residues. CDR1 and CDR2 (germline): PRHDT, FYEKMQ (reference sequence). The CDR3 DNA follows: TGTGCCAGTAGCTTAGTAACAGAACACACAGATACGCAGTATTTT. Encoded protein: CASSLVTEHTDTQYF.